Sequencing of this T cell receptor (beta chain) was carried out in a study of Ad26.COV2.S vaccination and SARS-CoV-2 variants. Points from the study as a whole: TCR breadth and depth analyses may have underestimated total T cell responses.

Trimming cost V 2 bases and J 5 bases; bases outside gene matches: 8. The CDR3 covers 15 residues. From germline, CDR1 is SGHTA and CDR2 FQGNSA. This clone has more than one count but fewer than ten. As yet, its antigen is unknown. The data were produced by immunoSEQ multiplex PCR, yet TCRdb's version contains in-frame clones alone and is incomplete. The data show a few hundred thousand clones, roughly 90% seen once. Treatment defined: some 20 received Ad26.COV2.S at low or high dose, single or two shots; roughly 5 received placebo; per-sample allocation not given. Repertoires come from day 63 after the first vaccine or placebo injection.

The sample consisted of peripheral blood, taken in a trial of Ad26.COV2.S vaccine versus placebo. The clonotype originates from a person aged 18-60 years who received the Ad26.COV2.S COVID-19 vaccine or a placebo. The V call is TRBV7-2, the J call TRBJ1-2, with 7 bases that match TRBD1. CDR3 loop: CASSLSGRGFYGYTF. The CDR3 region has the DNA TGTGCCAGCAGCTTAAGTGGCAGGGGGTTTTATGGCTACACCTTC.